Listed below are T cell receptor beta chains from one sample, sequenced in a study of technical replicates of blood from a handful of donors. Libraries were prepared by immunoSEQ multiplex PCR; TCRdb keeps only in-frame clonotypes and omits some of them. This table has fewer than 70,000 clones, around 95% appearing once. The sample was T cells isolated from PBMCs. The receptors stem from a human donor in good health. Both conserved end residues are part of each CDR3. A D gene is named only where the DNA matches it firmly. Size tells how often a clone was seen (once, few, many) or the class of an expanded clone, and some rows leave it out.

J gene | CDR3 length | D gene | V gene | clone size | CDR3 protein | CDR3 DNA
TRBJ2-7 | 13 | NA | TRBV7-9 | NA | CASSGTTPYEQYF | TGTGCCAGCAGCGGTACTACCCCCTACGAGCAGTACTTC
TRBJ2-1 | 17 | TRBD2 | TRBV14 | NA | CASSLPLAGVMVNEQFF | TGTGCCAGCAGCCTCCCACTAGCGGGAGTTATGGTGAATGAGCAGTTCTTC
TRBJ1-2 | 13 | TRBD1 | TRBV10-3 | once | CAISEGRGDGYTF | TGTGCCATCAGTGAAGGCAGGGGGGATGGCTACACCTTC
TRBJ2-7 | 14 | NA | TRBV10-1 | NA | CASGVDSSSYEQYF | TGCGCCAGTGGGGTAGACAGTAGCTCCTACGAGCAGTACTTC
TRBJ1-1 | 12 | NA | TRBV6-5 | NA | CASRKGSTEAFF | TGTGCCAGCCGAAAGGGGTCTACTGAAGCTTTCTTT
TRBJ1-1 | 14 | TRBD1 | TRBV6-5 | NA | CASSYGGTETEAFF | TGTGCCAGCAGTTACGGGGGGACAGAAACTGAAGCTTTCTTT
TRBJ2-7 | 14 | TRBD1 | TRBV6-5 | NA | CASVPGTGPYEQYF | TGTGCCAGCGTTCCAGGGACAGGGCCCTACGAGCAGTACTTC
TRBJ1-2 | 14 | NA | TRBV15 | NA | CATSRRRGGDGYTF | TGTGCCACCAGCAGAAGAAGAGGCGGCGATGGCTACACCTTC
TRBJ2-6 | 17 | NA | TRBV28 | NA | CATLTGGSSSGANVLTF | TGTGCCACCCTCACGGGGGGCTCAAGCTCTGGGGCCAACGTCCTGACTTTC
TRBJ2-1 | 14 | NA | TRBV5-1 | NA | CASSPAQAYNEQFF | TGCGCCAGCAGCCCGGCCCAGGCATACAATGAGCAGTTCTTC
TRBJ2-2 | 15 | TRBD1 | TRBV6-5 | NA | CASSYGDSNTGELFF | TGTGCCAGCAGTTACGGGGACAGTAACACCGGGGAGCTGTTTTTT
TRBJ1-2 | 15 | NA | TRBV11-2 | NA | CASTLQLGGDYGYTF | TGTGCCAGCACCCTCCAACTCGGGGGGGACTATGGCTACACCTTC
TRBJ1-3 | 13 | NA | TRBV13 | NA | CASSLDTGNTIYF | TGTGCCAGCAGCTTAGACACAGGAAACACCATATATTTT
TRBJ1-1 | 17 | NA | TRBV28 | NA | CASSPFGGGPMNTEAFF | TGTGCCAGCAGCCCCTTCGGGGGAGGACCTATGAACACTGAAGCTTTCTTT
TRBJ2-7 | 13 | TRBD2 | TRBV28 | NA | CASTPGEGYEQYF | TGTGCCAGCACCCCGGGGGAGGGCTACGAGCAGTACTTC
TRBJ2-7 | 14 | NA | TRBV29-1 | NA | CSVSLRRAPYEQYF | TGCAGCGTTTCCTTGAGGCGGGCCCCCTACGAGCAGTACTTC
TRBJ2-1 | 15 | NA | TRBV15 | NA | CATSRDRGAGHEQFF | TGTGCCACCAGCAGAGATCGGGGGGCAGGCCATGAGCAGTTCTTC
TRBJ2-1 | 17 | TRBD2 | TRBV9 | NA | CASSVVGTSGPYNEQFF | TGTGCCAGCAGCGTAGTGGGGACTAGCGGGCCATACAATGAGCAGTTCTTC
TRBJ2-5 | 15 | NA | TRBV10-3 | NA | CAISDMSGRQETQYF | TGTGCCATCAGTGATATGAGCGGGCGGCAAGAGACCCAGTACTTC
TRBJ2-1 | 14 | TRBD2 | TRBV11-1 | NA | CATAGGGDYNEQFF | TGTGCCACCGCGGGTGGGGGGGACTACAATGAGCAGTTCTTC
TRBJ2-5 | 16 | NA | TRBV7-2 | NA | CASRPTPSGYQETQYF | TGTGCCAGCAGACCGACCCCGAGCGGGTACCAAGAGACCCAGTACTTC
TRBJ1-2 | 15 | NA | TRBV12-5 | NA | CASGLVLATGYGYTF | TGTGCTAGTGGTTTGGTACTCGCTACAGGGTACGGCTACACCTTC
TRBJ2-7 | 17 | TRBD2 | TRBV5-1 | NA | CASSLMPLLGGRYEQYF | TGCGCCAGCAGTTTGATGCCCCTCCTTGGCGGGAGATACGAGCAGTACTTC
TRBJ2-3 | 14 | NA | TRBV5-6 | once | CASSFRAGGDTQYF | TGTGCCAGCAGCTTCCGGGCCGGGGGAGATACGCAGTATTTT
TRBJ2-7 | 11 | NA | TRBV28 | NA | CASRYRYEQYF | TGTGCCAGCAGGTATAGATACGAGCAGTACTTC
TRBJ1-2 | 14 | NA | TRBV9 | NA | CASSVVEGDYGYTF | TGTGCCAGCAGCGTAGTCGAAGGGGACTATGGCTACACCTTC
TRBJ2-2 | 16 | NA | TRBV5-4 | NA | CASSPGRDIDTGELFF | TGTGCCAGCAGCCCTGGCCGAGACATAGACACCGGGGAGCTGTTTTTT
TRBJ2-7 | 15 | NA | TRBV5-4 | NA | CASSFLEGAPYEQYF | TGTGCCAGCAGCTTTTTGGAGGGGGCCCCCTACGAGCAGTACTTC
TRBJ2-5 | 15 | TRBD1 | TRBV7-2 | NA | CASSVIDRGQETQYF | TGTGCCAGCAGCGTAATAGACAGGGGGCAGGAGACCCAGTACTTC
TRBJ2-4 | 18 | TRBD2 | TRBV7-6 | once | CASSQGLAGGLAKNIQYF | TGTGCCAGCAGCCAAGGACTAGCGGGGGGGTTAGCCAAAAACATTCAGTACTTC
TRBJ2-4 | 13 | NA | TRBV5-5 | NA | CASSSDSLNIQYF | TGTGCCAGCAGCTCCGACAGCCTGAACATTCAGTACTTC
TRBJ1-2 | 13 | NA | TRBV5-6 | NA | CASSLGNNYGYTF | TGTGCCAGCTCCCTGGGCAACAACTATGGCTACACCTTC
TRBJ2-2 | 17 | NA | TRBV23-1 | NA | CASNKYTGHTNTGELFF | TGCGCCAGCAACAAATATACGGGACATACGAACACCGGGGAGCTGTTTTTT
TRBJ2-2 | 18 | TRBD1 | TRBV10-3 | NA | CAISEMFTGTDNTGELFF | TGTGCCATCAGTGAGATGTTTACCGGGACAGATAACACCGGGGAGCTGTTTTTT
TRBJ2-6 | 14 | NA | TRBV10-1 | once | CASSAGSGANVLTF | TGCGCCAGCAGTGCAGGGTCCGGGGCCAACGTCCTGACTTTC
TRBJ2-3 | 16 | TRBD2 | TRBV15 | NA | CATSSALAGGGDTQYF | TGTGCCACCAGCAGCGCCCTAGCGGGGGGCGGGGATACGCAGTATTTT
TRBJ1-3 | 13 | NA | TRBV10-2 | NA | CASSAGVGNTIYF | TGCGCCAGCAGTGCAGGGGTGGGAAACACCATATATTTT
TRBJ2-7 | 12 | NA | TRBV9 | NA | CASSGVRNEQYF | TGTGCCAGCAGCGGAGTCAGGAACGAGCAGTACTTC
TRBJ2-7 | 15 | TRBD1 | TRBV5-4 | NA | CASSLNRGQKYEQYF | TGTGCCAGCAGCTTGAACCGGGGACAGAAATACGAGCAGTACTTC
TRBJ1-1 | 13 | NA | TRBV6-5 | few | CASSQSQGSEAFF | TGTGCCAGCAGTCAATCTCAGGGAAGTGAAGCTTTCTTT
TRBJ1-1 | 14 | NA | TRBV5-5 | NA | CASSFTRTGTEAFF | TGTGCCAGCAGCTTTACTCGAACGGGCACTGAAGCTTTCTTT
TRBJ2-3 | 14 | TRBD2 | TRBV29-1 | NA | CSALGEGSTDTQYF | TGCAGCGCCCTTGGGGAGGGTAGCACAGATACGCAGTATTTT
TRBJ2-7 | 13 | NA | TRBV28 | NA | CASSFRGGDEQYF | TGTGCCAGCAGTTTTCGAGGCGGGGACGAGCAGTACTTC
TRBJ2-1 | 14 | TRBD1 | TRBV29-1 | NA | CSVAGQGITNEQFF | TGCAGCGTTGCGGGACAGGGGATTACCAATGAGCAGTTCTTC
TRBJ2-5 | 14 | TRBD2 | TRBV11-3 | NA | CASETSGLQETQYF | TGTGCCAGCGAGACTAGCGGGTTACAAGAGACCCAGTACTTC